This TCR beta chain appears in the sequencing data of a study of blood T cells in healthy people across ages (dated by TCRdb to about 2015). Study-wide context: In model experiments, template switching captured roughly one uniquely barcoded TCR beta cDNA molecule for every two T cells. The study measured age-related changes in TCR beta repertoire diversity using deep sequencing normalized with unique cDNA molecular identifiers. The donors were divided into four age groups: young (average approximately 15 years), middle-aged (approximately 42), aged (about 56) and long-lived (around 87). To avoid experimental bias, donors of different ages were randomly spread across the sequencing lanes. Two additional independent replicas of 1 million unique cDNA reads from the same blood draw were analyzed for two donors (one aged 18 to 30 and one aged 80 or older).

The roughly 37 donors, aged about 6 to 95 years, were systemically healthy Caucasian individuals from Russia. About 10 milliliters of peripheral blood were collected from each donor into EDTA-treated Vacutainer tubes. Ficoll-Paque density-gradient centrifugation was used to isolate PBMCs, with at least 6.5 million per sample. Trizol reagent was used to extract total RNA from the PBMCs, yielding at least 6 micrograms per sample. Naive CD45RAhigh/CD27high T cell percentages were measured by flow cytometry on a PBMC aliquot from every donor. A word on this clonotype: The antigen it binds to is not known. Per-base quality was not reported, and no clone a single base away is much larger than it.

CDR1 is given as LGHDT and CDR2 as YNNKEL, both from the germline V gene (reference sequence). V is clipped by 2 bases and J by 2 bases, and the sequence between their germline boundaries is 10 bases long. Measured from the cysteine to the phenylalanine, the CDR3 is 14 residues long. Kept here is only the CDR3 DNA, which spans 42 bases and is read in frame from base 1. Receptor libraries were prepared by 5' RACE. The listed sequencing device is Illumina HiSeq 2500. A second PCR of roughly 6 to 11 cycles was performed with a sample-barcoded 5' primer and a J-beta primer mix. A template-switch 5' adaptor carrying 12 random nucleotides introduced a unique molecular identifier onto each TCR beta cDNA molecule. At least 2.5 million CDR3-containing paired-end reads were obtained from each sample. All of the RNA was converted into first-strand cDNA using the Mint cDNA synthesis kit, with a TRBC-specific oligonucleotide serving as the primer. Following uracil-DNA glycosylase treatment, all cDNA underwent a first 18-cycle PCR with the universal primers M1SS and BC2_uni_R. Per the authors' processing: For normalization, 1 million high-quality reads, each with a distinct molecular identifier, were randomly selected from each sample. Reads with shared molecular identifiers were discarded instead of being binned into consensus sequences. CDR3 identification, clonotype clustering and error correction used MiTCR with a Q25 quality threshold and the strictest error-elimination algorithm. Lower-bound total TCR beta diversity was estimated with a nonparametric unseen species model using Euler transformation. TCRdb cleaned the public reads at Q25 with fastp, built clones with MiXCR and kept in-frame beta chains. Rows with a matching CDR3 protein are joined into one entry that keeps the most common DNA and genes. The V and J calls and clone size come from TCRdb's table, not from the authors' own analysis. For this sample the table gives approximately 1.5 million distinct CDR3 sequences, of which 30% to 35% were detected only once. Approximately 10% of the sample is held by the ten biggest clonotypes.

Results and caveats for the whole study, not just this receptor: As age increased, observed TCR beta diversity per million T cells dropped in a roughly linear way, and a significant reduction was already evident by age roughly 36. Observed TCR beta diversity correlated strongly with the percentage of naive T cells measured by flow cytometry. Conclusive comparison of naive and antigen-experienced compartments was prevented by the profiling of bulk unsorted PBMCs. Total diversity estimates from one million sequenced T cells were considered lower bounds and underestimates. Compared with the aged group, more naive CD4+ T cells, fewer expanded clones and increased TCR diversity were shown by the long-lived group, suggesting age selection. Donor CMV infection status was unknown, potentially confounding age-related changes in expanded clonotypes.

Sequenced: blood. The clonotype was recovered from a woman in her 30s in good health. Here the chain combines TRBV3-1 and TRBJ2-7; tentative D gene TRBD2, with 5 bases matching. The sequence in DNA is TGTGCCAGCAGCCAACTGCTCGGGGCCTACGAGCAGTACTTC. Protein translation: CASSQLLGAYEQYF.